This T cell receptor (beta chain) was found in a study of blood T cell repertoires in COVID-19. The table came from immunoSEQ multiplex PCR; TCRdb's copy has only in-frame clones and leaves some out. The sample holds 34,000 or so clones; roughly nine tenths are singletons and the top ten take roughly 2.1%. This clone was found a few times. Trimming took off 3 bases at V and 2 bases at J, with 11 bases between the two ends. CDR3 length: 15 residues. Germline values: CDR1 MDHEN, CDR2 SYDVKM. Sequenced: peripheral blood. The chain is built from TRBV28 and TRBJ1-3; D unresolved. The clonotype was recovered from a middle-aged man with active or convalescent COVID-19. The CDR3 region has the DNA TGTGCCAGCAGTTTTTGGGCCCAGACTGGAAACACCATATATTTT. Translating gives CASSFWAQTGNTIYF.